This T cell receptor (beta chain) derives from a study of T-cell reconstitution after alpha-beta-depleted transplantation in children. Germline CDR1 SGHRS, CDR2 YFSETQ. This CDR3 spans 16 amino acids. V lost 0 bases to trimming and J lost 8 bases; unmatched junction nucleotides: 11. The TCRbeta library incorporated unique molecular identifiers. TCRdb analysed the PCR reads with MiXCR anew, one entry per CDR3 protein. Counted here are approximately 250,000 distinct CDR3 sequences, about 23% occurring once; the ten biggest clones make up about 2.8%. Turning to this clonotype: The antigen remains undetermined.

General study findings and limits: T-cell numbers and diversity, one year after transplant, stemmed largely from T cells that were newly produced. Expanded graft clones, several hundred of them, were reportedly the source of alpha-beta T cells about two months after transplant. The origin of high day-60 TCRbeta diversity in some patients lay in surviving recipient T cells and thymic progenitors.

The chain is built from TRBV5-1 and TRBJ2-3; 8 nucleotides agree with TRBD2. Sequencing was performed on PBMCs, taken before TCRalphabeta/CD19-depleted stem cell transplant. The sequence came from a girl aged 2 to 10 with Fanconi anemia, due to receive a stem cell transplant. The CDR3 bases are TGCGCCAGCAGCTTGGGACTAGCGACATTGGCCGCTACGCAGTATTTT. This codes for CASSLGLATLAATQYF.